This entry features one T cell receptor (beta chain) sequence. The record originates from a study of cytomegalovirus exposure and HLA in healthy donors. Researchers ran the PCR with 60 Vbeta and 13 Jbeta primers. Repertoires were generated with immunoSEQ multiplex PCR, while TCRdb's copy carries only in-frame clones and drops some. This sample has around 200,000 clones, with roughly 79% found just once. V was clipped by 2 bases and J by 6 bases, with 9 bases between them. Germline loops: CDR1 SGHDN, CDR2 FVKESK. The CDR3 contains 13 residues. The sample consisted of PBMCs. The genes are TRBV14 and TRBJ2-3, with a possible D match to TRBD1 (6 bases). The receptor was derived from a woman younger than 45 in good health and CMV-seropositive. CDR3 amino acids: CASSQNGGDTQYF. CDR3 in DNA: TGTGCCAGCAGCCAAAATGGGGGCGATACGCAGTATTTT.